Listed below are T cell receptor beta chains from one sample, sequenced in a study of OX40 agonist ivuxolimab in advanced cancers. Clones were read by immunoSEQ multiplex PCR, and TCRdb kept only the in-frame ones, dropping some. This table has roughly 60,000 clones, around 85% appearing once. Source: CD4+ or CD8+ T cells sorted from blood, taken in a trial of the OX40 agonist ivuxolimab. Source of these receptors: an adult with an advanced solid tumor such as melanoma, head and neck, liver or kidney cancer. The CDR3 runs from the conserved cysteine through the conserved F or W.

v_gene	j_gene	CDR3aa
TRBV6-1	TRBJ2-1	CASSPDRGAGLFF
TRBV11-3	TRBJ2-7	CASSGLAGDYEQYF
TRBV7-9	TRBJ2-2	CASNPTSGAGELFF
TRBV2	TRBJ1-1	CASRPTRDTEAFF
TRBV11-2	TRBJ2-7	CASSFLPRGVAEQYF
TRBV28	TRBJ1-1	CASSDRQNTEAFF
TRBV2	TRBJ2-5	CASSEGGGLAGERETQYF
TRBV9	TRBJ2-1	CASSVKLADNEQFF
TRBV19	TRBJ2-3	CASSTGTSGPTDTQYF
TRBV5-5	TRBJ1-4	CASRAGTVAVGNEKLFF
TRBV11-1	TRBJ2-7	CASSRTGGLSYEQYF
TRBV28	TRBJ2-7	CASSLDGPYEQHF
TRBV19	TRBJ2-7	CASSLIGASGDYEQYF
TRBV11-1	TRBJ2-5	CASSYQQGLETQYF
TRBV11-2	TRBJ1-2	CASSVRPGTGYGYTF
TRBV7-9	TRBJ1-5	CASSLAGSNQPQHF
TRBV6-1	TRBJ1-3	CASSDRQTIGRYTIYF
TRBV29-1	TRBJ1-5	CSVAVTGGQPQHF
TRBV5-4	TRBJ2-5	CASHGGPLMGLPQETQYF
TRBV18	TRBJ2-6	CASYGTLQSRANVLTF
TRBV5-6	TRBJ2-3	CASSLGHSVGTQYF
TRBV9	TRBJ2-3	CASSVGGRPSDTQYF
TRBV18	TRBJ1-4	CASSPRDSLIGEKLFF
TRBV19	TRBJ2-7	CASSIELAATYEQYF
TRBV5-1	TRBJ2-3	CASSLWGLETDTQYF
TRBV10-3	TRBJ1-5	CASSLDPKNQPQHF
TRBV6-1	TRBJ1-1	CASSAGNTEAFF
TRBV5-1	TRBJ1-4	CASSRGGVEKLFF
TRBV5-1	TRBJ2-1	CASSLALGLAFNEQFF
TRBV5-1	TRBJ2-5	CASSLGLAGGLETQYF
TRBV7-9	TRBJ2-5	CASSSAGGLKTQYF
TRBV19	TRBJ2-5	CASSAQETQYF
TRBV30	TRBJ2-2	CAWSVQGNTGELFF
TRBV19	TRBJ1-1	CASSIEKQRNTEAFF
TRBV5-1	TRBJ2-5	CASSIAVQETQYF
TRBV6-1	TRBJ2-1	CASSGLAGGYNEQFF
TRBV29-1	TRBJ2-3	CSERAGVTDTQYF
TRBV6-1	TRBJ2-3	CASRDVLPTDTQYF
TRBV19	TRBJ2-7	CASSMGTASYEQYF
TRBV28	TRBJ2-2	CASSPLTSGRVTGELFF
TRBV9	TRBJ2-2	CASTAPNTGELFF
TRBV27	TRBJ2-7	CASSLQIGTPYEQYF
TRBV5-1	TRBJ2-6	CASSRIAGAGANVLTF
TRBV5-6	TRBJ1-4	CASSTLIRAGTAHEKLFF
TRBV30	TRBJ1-2	CAWIRQGYGYTF
TRBV2	TRBJ2-5	CASKREWGQETQYF
TRBV9	TRBJ2-5	CASSQGAGETQYF
TRBV9	TRBJ1-3	CASSVESVSGNTIYF
TRBV5-1	TRBJ2-5	CASSLQGEVYQETQYF
TRBV28	TRBJ1-3	CASSLMGRGISGNTIYF
TRBV7-3	TRBJ2-1	CASSTTGGTEQFF
TRBV7-3	TRBJ2-3	CASSLSSAGKGGTDTQYF
TRBV4-1	TRBJ1-3	CASSPRGVQGFSGNTIYF